The rows below give T cell receptor beta chains drawn from one sample of a study of low-dose radiotherapy and immunotherapy resistance in tumors. TCRdb re-called the reads with MiXCR, one entry per CDR3 protein. Among around 84,000 distinct CDR3 sequences listed, around a sixth were seen once. The starting material was PBMCs, obtained after low-dose radiotherapy plus immunotherapy. All receptors come from a male donor with prostate cancer. Each CDR3 is given with its conserved first and last residue.

>TRBJ2-1|TRBV29-1
CSVWTSALSNEQFF
>TRBJ2-3|TRBV18
CASSRAGVGTDTQYF
>TRBJ2-3|TRBV20-1
CSARERGGRDTQYF
>TRBJ2-1|TRBV6-6
CASSYYYNEQFF
>TRBJ1-1|TRBV3-1
CASSVAYTEAFF
>TRBJ2-1|TRBV5-1
CASSLEAASSYNEQFF
>TRBJ2-5|TRBV6-2/TRBV6-3
CASSRGAGETQYF
>TRBJ2-7|TRBV24-1
CATSDPRGSSYEQYF
>TRBJ2-3|TRBV4-1
CASSLSGRPADTQYF
>TRBJ2-5|TRBV7-8
CASSEEVVSGQVVFWTQYF
>TRBJ2-6|TRBV7-9
CASSQTAGSGANVLTF